Included here is one T cell receptor (beta chain) sequence, with context. These data originate in a study of blood T cell repertoires in COVID-19. Whole-study context: Acute-phase and convalescent COVID-19 samples originated in the United States, Italy and Spain. Nucleic acid was either cDNA or gDNA, and it came from T cells, B-cell-depleted T cells, or PBMCs.

A Seattle source enrolled patients during active infection and followed them longitudinally. Germline-derived CDR1 and CDR2 are SGHTA and FQGNSA. The CDR3 consists of 18 residues. V shed 1 base and J shed 3 bases, with 18 bases lying between them. As originally analysed: Using reference gene primer amplification, nucleated cell counts were estimated. Method: immunoSEQ multiplex PCR; TCRdb's copy keeps in-frame clones and lacks some. V and J calls and clone size follow that table, whereas D and trimming were derived from the DNA. The data show fewer than 200,000 clones, 79% seen once. The clonotype was recovered from a woman aged 60-70 years with COVID-19, enrolled during active disease. The chain couples TRBV7-2 to TRBJ1-4; D might be TRBD1 (5 bases). What was sequenced was peripheral blood. CDR3 protein: CASSLGGVPGNPNEKLFF. The CDR3 nucleotides read TGTGCCAGCAGCTTAGGAGGCGTCCCAGGGAATCCTAATGAAAAACTGTTTTTT.